This is a list of T cell receptor beta chains from one sample in a study of blood T cell repertoires in COVID-19. Repertoires were generated with immunoSEQ multiplex PCR, while TCRdb's copy carries only in-frame clones and drops some. The sample consists of about 200,000 clones, roughly 82% of them appearing once. The sequenced material came from peripheral blood. The source of these receptors is a woman between 55 and 75 years old with COVID-19, enrolled during active disease. Each CDR3 is given without its conserved first and last residue.

TRBV3-1/TRBV3-2	ASSQEVYGYGYT
TRBV19	ASMQGRYTEAF
TRBV6-6	ASSPTDRYSNQPQH
TRBV5-6	ASSLAGSSYEQY
TRBV2	ASSEDRRTEAF
TRBV7-8	ASRLGGGATDTQY
TRBV6-5	ASSYGAGGTEAF
TRBV28	ASSRGSYEQY
TRBV28	ASSSGTGLYEQY
TRBV10-3	AISPGGDGYT
TRBV2	ASSGTSGRAEEQY
TRBV4-1	ASQPAGGFTDTQY
TRBV25-1	ASSQPTGAGNTIY
TRBV19	ASSIRQGVYNEQF
TRBV14	ASSQSLFVEEDYEQY
TRBV29-1	SVHGGASYEQY
TRBV9	ASSANLAGKDEQY
TRBV19	ASNQDRTQPQH
TRBV6-4	ASLDRGHQPQH
TRBV5-1	ASSFEPGLQPQH
TRBV7-9	ASSHPGLAGGNAYNEQF
TRBV6-6	ASSYSSRGETQY
TRBV11-3	ASSSNSGNSPLH
TRBV28	ASSQGTAPFDGYT
TRBV11-2	ASSFGAARLYTDTQY
TRBV19	ASSIPFRLAGGNTGELF
TRBV7-2	ASSFGLVYGYT
TRBV2	ASSEVAVSGNTIY
TRBV2	ASSFFGQNEQF
TRBV5-4	ASSLGTGRHNEQF
TRBV5-5	ASSLAQGPLF
TRBV19	ASSIRGLAGDEQF
TRBV19	ASSPQGTEAF
TRBV5-1	ASSFEQFTDTQY
TRBV7-9	ASSLLGLKNTEAF
TRBV3-1/TRBV3-2	ASSNRHRGPGELF
TRBV10-3	AISDLGGGTGELF
TRBV7-6	ASSLGTGNRYT
TRBV30	AWSVDLQETQY
TRBV6-6	ASTNQMNTEAF
TRBV27	ASRPGTGGWGNQPQH
TRBV2	ASTRDRLNTGELF
TRBV28	ASKPPGQETQY
TRBV4-2	ASSSGTGINSPLH
TRBV28	ASSFRSGTGKSF
TRBV30	AWSPWTGGVFGSRTKF
TRBV6-1	ASSDGPGGDTEAF
TRBV3-1/TRBV3-2	ASSQWGESTEAF
TRBV30	AWSKQGEVAKNIQY
TRBV30	AWNRGSQSYNEQF